Listed below are T cell receptor beta chains from one sample, sequenced in a study of shared clonotypes between healthy human individuals. The repertoire was sequenced with immunoSEQ multiplex PCR; TCRdb's copy has only in-frame clones and lacks some. The repertoire has over 2 million clones, approximately 95% of them found once; the top ten carry about 0.13%. Sequencing input: naive CD4+ T cells sorted from blood. These receptors were collected from a man aged 18 to 30 in good health. Each CDR3 is given with its conserved first and last residue. The order of the fields is V gene, CDR3 length, J gene, clone size, D gene, CDR3 protein, CDR3 DNA. D genes are given only for firm matches. Rows may omit the clone size; those that give it use once, few, many or a size class.

V gene: TRBV27
CDR3 length: 15
J gene: TRBJ1-5
clone size: NA
D gene: NA
CDR3 protein: CASSLTRSVGQPQHF
CDR3 DNA: TGTGCCAGCAGTTTGACCCGCTCAGTAGGGCAGCCCCAGCATTTT

V gene: TRBV11-2
CDR3 length: 14
J gene: TRBJ2-7
clone size: once
D gene: TRBD1
CDR3 protein: CASSLNRGPYEQYF
CDR3 DNA: TGTGCCAGCAGCTTGAACAGGGGCCCCTACGAGCAGTACTTC

V gene: TRBV5-1
CDR3 length: 15
J gene: TRBJ2-7
clone size: NA
D gene: TRBD1
CDR3 protein: CASNNRGQGSAEQYF
CDR3 DNA: TGCGCCAGCAACAATAGGGGACAGGGCTCGGCCGAGCAGTACTTC

V gene: TRBV27
CDR3 length: 16
J gene: TRBJ2-7
clone size: NA
D gene: TRBD1
CDR3 protein: CASRNTPGTGSYEQYF
CDR3 DNA: TGTGCCAGCAGGAATACTCCCGGGACAGGATCCTACGAGCAGTACTTC

V gene: TRBV5-1
CDR3 length: 14
J gene: TRBJ2-3
clone size: NA
D gene: NA
CDR3 protein: CASGFNLYTDTQYF
CDR3 DNA: TGCGCCAGTGGATTTAATCTGTACACAGATACGCAGTATTTT

V gene: TRBV9
CDR3 length: 15
J gene: TRBJ2-1
clone size: NA
D gene: NA
CDR3 protein: CASSPPGTIYNEQFF
CDR3 DNA: TGTGCCAGCAGCCCCCCCGGGACCATCTACAATGAGCAGTTCTTC

V gene: TRBV7-9
CDR3 length: 15
J gene: TRBJ1-2
clone size: NA
D gene: TRBD1
CDR3 protein: CASSASATGGYGYTF
CDR3 DNA: TGTGCCAGCAGCGCATCGGCGACAGGGGGCTATGGCTACACCTTC

V gene: TRBV7-9
CDR3 length: 14
J gene: TRBJ1-6
clone size: NA
D gene: NA
CDR3 protein: CASSFGQYNSPLHF
CDR3 DNA: TGTGCCAGCAGCTTCGGACAGTATAATTCACCCCTCCACTTT

V gene: TRBV30
CDR3 length: 15
J gene: TRBJ1-5
clone size: NA
D gene: NA
CDR3 protein: CAWRANGQGNQPQHF
CDR3 DNA: TGTGCCTGGAGGGCAAATGGACAAGGCAATCAGCCCCAGCATTTT

V gene: TRBV6-6
CDR3 length: 16
J gene: TRBJ1-3
clone size: NA
D gene: NA
CDR3 protein: CASSYTAGSSGNTIYF
CDR3 DNA: TGTGCCAGCAGTTACACCGCAGGGAGCTCTGGAAACACCATATATTTT

V gene: TRBV6-1
CDR3 length: 15
J gene: TRBJ2-3
clone size: NA
D gene: TRBD2
CDR3 protein: CASSETSGGADTQYF
CDR3 DNA: TGTGCCAGCAGTGAAACTAGCGGGGGGGCGGATACGCAGTATTTT

V gene: TRBV19
CDR3 length: 12
J gene: TRBJ1-1
clone size: NA
D gene: NA
CDR3 protein: CASSISGHEAFF
CDR3 DNA: TGTGCCAGTAGTATCAGCGGGCATGAAGCTTTCTTT

V gene: TRBV7-9
CDR3 length: 13
J gene: TRBJ2-5
clone size: NA
D gene: NA
CDR3 protein: CASSSTGLETQYF
CDR3 DNA: TGTGCCAGCAGCTCCACTGGGTTGGAGACCCAGTACTTC

V gene: TRBV6-5
CDR3 length: 15
J gene: TRBJ2-3
clone size: NA
D gene: TRBD2
CDR3 protein: CASSRGRPSTDTQYF
CDR3 DNA: TGTGCCAGCAGCCGCGGGAGGCCGAGCACAGATACGCAGTATTTT

V gene: TRBV15
CDR3 length: 14
J gene: TRBJ1-2
clone size: NA
D gene: NA
CDR3 protein: CATSRDRANYGYTF
CDR3 DNA: TGTGCCACCAGCAGAGACAGGGCTAACTATGGCTACACCTTC

V gene: TRBV6-1
CDR3 length: 15
J gene: TRBJ2-7
clone size: NA
D gene: TRBD1
CDR3 protein: CASSRTGQSGHEQYF
CDR3 DNA: TGTGCCAGCAGTAGGACAGGGCAGTCGGGACACGAGCAGTACTTC

V gene: TRBV11-2
CDR3 length: 15
J gene: TRBJ2-7
clone size: NA
D gene: NA
CDR3 protein: CASSLGSGVWYEQYF
CDR3 DNA: TGTGCCAGCAGCTTAGGTTCGGGAGTCTGGTACGAGCAGTACTTC

V gene: TRBV7-2
CDR3 length: 17
J gene: TRBJ2-3
clone size: once
D gene: TRBD2
CDR3 protein: CASSLDGLAGRADTQYF
CDR3 DNA: TGTGCCAGCAGCTTAGATGGACTAGCGGGAAGGGCAGATACGCAGTATTTT

V gene: TRBV28
CDR3 length: 16
J gene: TRBJ1-5
clone size: NA
D gene: TRBD1
CDR3 protein: CASITGGYRGNQPQHF
CDR3 DNA: TGTGCCAGCATAACAGGGGGCTATAGGGGCAATCAGCCCCAGCATTTT

V gene: TRBV9
CDR3 length: 15
J gene: TRBJ2-2
clone size: NA
D gene: NA
CDR3 protein: CASSSSGGLTGELFF
CDR3 DNA: TGTGCCAGCAGCTCATCGGGGGGCCTTACCGGGGAGCTGTTTTTT

V gene: TRBV7-8
CDR3 length: 14
J gene: TRBJ1-6
clone size: NA
D gene: NA
CDR3 protein: CASSSQAKNSPLHF
CDR3 DNA: TGTGCCAGCAGCTCCCAGGCTAAGAATTCACCCCTCCACTTT

V gene: TRBV27
CDR3 length: 15
J gene: TRBJ2-5
clone size: NA
D gene: TRBD2
CDR3 protein: CASRALAGHQETQYF
CDR3 DNA: TGTGCCAGCAGGGCTCTAGCGGGTCACCAAGAGACCCAGTACTTC

V gene: TRBV6-5
CDR3 length: 13
J gene: TRBJ2-2
clone size: NA
D gene: NA
CDR3 protein: CASRRGYSGELFF
CDR3 DNA: TGTGCCAGCAGAAGGGGGTATTCCGGGGAGCTGTTTTTT

V gene: TRBV2
CDR3 length: 12
J gene: TRBJ2-7
clone size: NA
D gene: TRBD1
CDR3 protein: CASRQGAYEQYF
CDR3 DNA: TGTGCCAGCCGACAGGGGGCGTACGAGCAGTACTTC

V gene: TRBV10-3
CDR3 length: 13
J gene: TRBJ2-7
clone size: NA
D gene: NA
CDR3 protein: CAITPGLSYEQYF
CDR3 DNA: TGTGCCATCACACCGGGCCTATCCTACGAGCAGTACTTC

V gene: TRBV5-1
CDR3 length: 15
J gene: TRBJ2-5
clone size: once
D gene: NA
CDR3 protein: CASSLEVAEQETQYF
CDR3 DNA: TGCGCCAGCAGCTTGGAAGTGGCCGAACAAGAGACCCAGTACTTC

V gene: TRBV11-2
CDR3 length: 13
J gene: TRBJ1-1
clone size: once
D gene: NA
CDR3 protein: CASSTRVNTEAFF
CDR3 DNA: TGTGCCAGCAGCACAAGGGTGAACACTGAAGCTTTCTTT

V gene: TRBV27
CDR3 length: 14
J gene: TRBJ2-7
clone size: NA
D gene: NA
CDR3 protein: CASSSGTQIYEQYF
CDR3 DNA: TGTGCCAGCAGTTCCGGGACTCAAATCTACGAGCAGTACTTC